The T cell receptor beta chain described here comes from a study of regulatory T cells in long-lasting Graves disease. Study results and caveats: TRBV28 was favored in persistent disease, as were TRBJ1-2 and TRBJ2-5. Among the persistent patients, approximately 2,900 public clonotypes were shared, more than the 950 to 1,000 shared among new patients. Analysis covered peripheral blood alone, not thyroid tissue.

Trimming took off 5 bases at V and 1 base at J, with 14 bases between the two ends. This CDR3 contains 15 residues. Germline V CDR1 and CDR2: LGHNT, FRNRAP. This clonotype was recorded at least ten times. The antigen remains undetermined. To make TCR beta libraries, researchers used iRepertoire HTBI primers and Arm-PCR of CDR3 regions. TCRdb re-analysed the multiplex PCR reads in MiXCR, keeping a single row per CDR3 protein. Counted here are about 470,000 distinct CDR3 sequences, 20% to 25% occurring once; the ten biggest clones make up approximately 8%. Time point here: persistent/refractory GD, antithyroid drugs over 5 years with positive TRAb. From PBMCs, RNA was extracted and then used to make the TCR library.

The V gene is TRBV12-5, the J gene TRBJ1-1; D might be TRBD1 (6 bases). The clonotype comes from a female donor with Graves disease. Sequencing was performed on peripheral blood mononuclear cells (PBMCs), taken when the disease was refractory, from a patient treated with antithyroid drugs. As DNA, the CDR3 is TGTGCTAGTGGTCCGGGAGGGGGACCGAACACTGAAGCTTTCTTT. This encodes CASGPGGGPNTEAFF.